The 10 T cell receptor beta chains below come from one sample, sequenced in a study. TCRdb redid the calling of the RT-PCR reads with MiXCR, one entry per CDR3 protein. This table has hundreds of thousands of distinct CDR3 sequences, 12% to 15% appearing once. Sequenced input: memory CD4+ T cells from blood. The receptors come from a female donor in good health, serving as a healthy control.

This clonotype was detected only a few times. V and J are TRBV27 and TRBJ2-2, with 7 bases matching TRBD1. The CDR3 is made up of 14 amino acids. Germline V CDR1 and CDR2: MNHEY, SMNVEV (reference sequence). Germline trimming cut 9 bases from V and 6 bases from J; bases unmatched to any gene: 10. Here the CDR3 reads CASSTWTGPGELFF. For the CDR3, the DNA is TGTGCCAGTTCAACTTGGACAGGCCCCGGGGAGCTGTTTTTT.

This clonotype was seen a few times. The chain carries TRBV6-5 and TRBJ2-2; 11 positions match TRBD1. In germline, CDR1 is MNHEY, CDR2 SVGAGI. J gave up 5 bases and V 7 bases, and 3 bases lay outside the gene matches. CDR3 length equals 14 residues. CDR3 sequence reads: CASIGTGGTGELFF. CDR3 DNA sequence: TGTGCCAGCATCGGGACAGGGGGTACCGGGGAGCTGTTTTTT.

Ten or more counts support this clonotype. The chain couples TRBV7-9 to TRBJ2-2; a weak D match, TRBD1 (6 bases). The CDR3 consists of 14 residues. V shed 2 bases and J shed 5 bases, with 9 bases lying between them. Germline lookup yields CDR1 SEHNR and CDR2 FQNEAQ (reference sequence). The CDR3 DNA reads as TGTGCCAGCAGCTTACGACAGGCGACCGGGGAGCTGTTTTTT. It is translated as CASSLRQATGELFF.

This clonotype was seen only a few times. The rearrangement joins TRBV27 to TRBJ2-7, with TRBD2 matching 7 bases. In germline, CDR1 is MNHEY, CDR2 SMNVEV (reference sequence). The ends lost 2 bases at V and 4 bases at J; junction bases unmatched: 8. The CDR3 contains 15 residues. CDR3 in DNA: TGTGCCAGCAGTTTAGGGCTAGCGGAGACATACGAGCAGTACTTC. It codes for CASSLGLAETYEQYF.

This clonotype was seen repeatedly, ten times or more. The chain couples TRBV20-1 to TRBJ2-5; tentative D call: TRBD1 (8 bases). Per germline, CDR1 DFQATT and CDR2 SNEGSKA (reference sequence). V lost 2 bases, J lost 4 bases, and 26 bases lay in between. CDR3 length equals 18 residues. CDR3 bases: TGCAGTGCTAGACCCACAGGAAGGGGAGCGGGACAGGTAGAGACCCAGTACTTC. This encodes CSARPTGRGAGQVETQYF.

In its sample, this clonotype was seen many times. J is TRBJ2-1 and V is TRBV28; D ambiguous. The CDR3 is made up of 11 amino acids. Trimming cost V 7 bases and J 10 bases, with 11 bases left between them. Looked up from germline, CDR1 is MDHEN and CDR2 is SYDVKM. CDR3: CASTGRREQFF. CDR3 DNA: TGTGCCAGCACCGGCAGGCGCGAGCAGTTCTTC.

Many counts were recorded for this clonotype. This chain joins TRBV10-3 and TRBJ2-5, with D perhaps TRBD2 (6 bases). The germline V gene encodes CDR1 ENHRY and CDR2 SYGVKD. Trimming took off 8 bases at V and 5 bases at J, with 18 bases between the two ends. The CDR3 has 14 residues. The CDR3 spells CAISMGGGGETQYF. The CDR3 nucleotides read TGTGCCATCTCCATGGGAGGAGGAGGGGAGACCCAGTACTTC.

Only a few counts were recorded for this clonotype. The rearrangement joins TRBV7-2 to TRBJ2-7, with 10 bases that match TRBD1. The trim removed 5 bases at V and 4 bases at J, leaving 5 bases unmatched. From germline, CDR1 is SGHTA and CDR2 FQGNSA. The CDR3 is 14 residues long. CDR3 sequence reads: CASSVDRGGYEQYF. The CDR3 DNA is TGTGCCAGCAGCGTGGACAGGGGGGGGTACGAGCAGTACTTC.

This clonotype was recorded a few times. CDR3 protein: CASSFNPGGYTSPLHF. CDR3 sequence (DNA): TGTGCCAGCAGTTTCAACCCCGGGGGCTACACATCACCCCTCCACTTT. The chain carries TRBV27 and TRBJ1-6, with D possibly matching TRBD1 (6 bases). Germline CDR1 and CDR2: MNHEY and SMNVEV (reference sequence). V lost 3 bases, J lost 10 bases, and 19 bases lay in between. There are 16 residues in the CDR3.

The rearrangement joins TRBV25-1 to TRBJ2-2, with D unclear. Germline lookup yields CDR1 MGHDK and CDR2 SYGVNS. Trimming removed 1 base at V and 7 bases at J, with 7 bases between. CDR3 size: 13 residues. CDR3 region: CASSESVVGELFF. The CDR3, as DNA: TGTGCCAGCAGTGAATCTGTGGTCGGGGAGCTGTTTTTT.